This T cell receptor (beta chain) derives from a study of blood T cells in healthy people across ages. Across the study: About one barcoded TCR beta cDNA was captured per two T cells.

This clonotype was found a few times. The CDR3 covers 13 residues. Germline V gene lookup returns CDR1 DFQATT and CDR2 SNEGSKA (reference sequence). Primed by a sample-barcoded 5' primer and a J-beta primer mix, a second PCR proceeded for about 6 to 11 cycles. TCRdb reprocessed the 5' RACE reads with MiXCR, giving one entry per CDR3 protein. The data show around 990,000 distinct CDR3 sequences, approximately 25% seen once. Total RNA extraction produced at least 6 micrograms (per sample) for the study. These data were also reused for a study on T cells of mothers and their children. This second report adds: Per child, 2.8 million or so TCR beta CDR3 reads were obtained, against over 9 million per mother. Related mother-child pairs showed slightly, non-significantly higher overlap than unrelated pairs.

This rearrangement joins TRBV20-1 to TRBJ2-1; the match to TRBD2 covers 11 bases. Near its end, the DNA agrees better with TRBJ2-5, so the J call may be wrong. Sequencing input: blood. The sequence derives from a girl aged 2 to 10 in good health. The CDR3 reads CSFRLAGQETQYF. The CDR3 nucleotides are TGCAGTTTCAGACTAGCGGGACAAGAGACCCAGTACTTC.